This T cell receptor (beta chain) originates from a study of response to subunit inactivated influenza vaccine. Germline-derived CDR1 and CDR2 are LGHDT and YNNKEL (reference sequence). Trimming pared 4 bases from V and 7 bases from J, leaving 14 bases between. This CDR3 spans 14 amino acids. One entry per CDR3 protein results from TCRdb running MiXCR on the RT-PCR reads. The sample consists of fewer than 600,000 distinct CDR3 sequences, approximately 6.9% of them appearing once. The input for sequencing was PBMCs from blood, taken around 2 years after vaccination. The sequence came from a man aged 45 to 75 who received an inactivated influenza vaccine. The V call is TRBV3-1, the J call TRBJ2-1, with D possibly being TRBD2 (6 bases). The CDR3 here is CASSRGTGVNEQFF. The DNA of the CDR3 is TGTGCCAGCAGCCGGGGAACGGGAGTGAATGAGCAGTTCTTC.